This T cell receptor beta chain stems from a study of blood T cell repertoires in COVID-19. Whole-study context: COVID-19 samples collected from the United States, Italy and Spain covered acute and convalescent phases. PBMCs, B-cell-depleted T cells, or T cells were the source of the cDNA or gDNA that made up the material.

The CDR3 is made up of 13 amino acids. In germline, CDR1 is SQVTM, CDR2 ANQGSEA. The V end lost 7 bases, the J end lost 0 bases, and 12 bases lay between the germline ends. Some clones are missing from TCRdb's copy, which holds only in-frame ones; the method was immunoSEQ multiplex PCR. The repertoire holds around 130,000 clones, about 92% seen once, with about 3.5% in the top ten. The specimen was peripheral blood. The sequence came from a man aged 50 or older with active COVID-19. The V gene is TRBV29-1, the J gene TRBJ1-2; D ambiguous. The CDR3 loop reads CSAVPGSNYGYTF. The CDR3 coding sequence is TGCAGCGCCGTGCCGGGTTCTAACTATGGCTACACCTTC.